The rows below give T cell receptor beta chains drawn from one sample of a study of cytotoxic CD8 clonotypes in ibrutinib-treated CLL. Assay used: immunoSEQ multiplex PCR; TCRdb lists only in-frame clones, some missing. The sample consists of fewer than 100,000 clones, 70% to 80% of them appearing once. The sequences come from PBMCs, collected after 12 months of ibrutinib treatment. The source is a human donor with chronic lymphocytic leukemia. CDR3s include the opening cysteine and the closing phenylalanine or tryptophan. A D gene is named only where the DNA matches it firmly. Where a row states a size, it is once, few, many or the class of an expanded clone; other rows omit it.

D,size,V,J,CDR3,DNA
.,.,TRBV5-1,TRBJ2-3,CASSLGWGSTDTQYF,TGCGCCAGCAGCTTGGGGTGGGGAAGCACAGATACGCAGTATTTT
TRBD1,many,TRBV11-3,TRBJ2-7,CASRFPTSGTGDVVYEQYF,TGTGCCAGCAGGTTCCCAACGTCCGGGACAGGCGACGTTGTCTACGAGCAGTACTTC
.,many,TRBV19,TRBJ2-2,CASSIPTVTNTGELFF,TGTGCCAGTAGTATTCCCACAGTCACGAACACCGGGGAGCTGTTTTTT
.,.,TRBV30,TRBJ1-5,CAWARGGNQPQHF,TGTGCCTGGGCGAGGGGCGGGAATCAGCCCCAGCATTTT
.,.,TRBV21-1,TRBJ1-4,CASSKGPVDRDWTNEKLFF,TGTGCCAGCAGCAAAGGCCCCGTGGACAGGGACTGGACTAATGAAAAACTGTTTTTT
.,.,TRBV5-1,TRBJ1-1,CASSLGGEYAEAFF,TGCGCCAGCAGCTTGGGAGGGGAGTACGCTGAAGCTTTCTTT
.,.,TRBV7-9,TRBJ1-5,CASSLTGQPQHF,TGTGCCAGCAGCTTAACGGGGCAGCCCCAGCATTTT
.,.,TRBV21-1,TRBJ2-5,CASSPPGPEGETQYF,TGTGCCAGCAGCCCCCCGGGTCCCGAGGGAGAGACCCAGTACTTC
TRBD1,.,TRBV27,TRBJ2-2,CASSLWDRSILTGGLFF,TGTGCCAGCAGTTTGTGGGACAGGTCGATCCTGACCGGGGGGCTGTTTTTT
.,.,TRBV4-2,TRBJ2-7,CASSQEVGPFRYEQYF,TGTGCCAGCAGCCAAGAGGTAGGCCCGTTCCGGTACGAGCAGTACTTC
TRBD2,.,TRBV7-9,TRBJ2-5,CASSGGASGQETQYF,TGTGCCAGCAGCGGGGGGGCTAGCGGGCAAGAGACCCAGTACTTC
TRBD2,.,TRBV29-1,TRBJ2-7,CSVGGGGYEQYF,TGCAGCGTTGGCGGGGGGGGTTACGAGCAGTACTTC
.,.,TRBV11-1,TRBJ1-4,CASSPNTDSNEKLFF,TGTGCCAGCAGCCCAAATACCGACAGTAATGAAAAACTGTTTTTT
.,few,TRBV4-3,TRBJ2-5,CASSQGPGGETQYF,TGCGCCAGCAGCCAAGGCCCCGGGGGCGAGACCCAGTACTTC
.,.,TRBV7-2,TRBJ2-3,CASGTGLGTDTQYF,TGTGCCAGCGGGACGGGGCTGGGGACAGATACGCAGTATTTT
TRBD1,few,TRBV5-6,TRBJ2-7,CASSLTGTGGPEQYF,TGTGCCAGCAGCCTTACCGGGACAGGGGGCCCCGAGCAGTACTTC
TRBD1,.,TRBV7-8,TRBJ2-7,CASSMGQGAYEQYF,TGTGCCAGCAGCATGGGACAGGGGGCGTACGAGCAGTACTTC
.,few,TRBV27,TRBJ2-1,CASSFVPDSYNEQFF,TGTGCCAGCAGTTTTGTCCCAGACTCCTACAATGAGCAGTTCTTC
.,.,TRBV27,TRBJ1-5,CASSSRGSNQPQHF,TGTGCCAGCAGTTCAAGGGGGTCCAATCAGCCCCAGCATTTT
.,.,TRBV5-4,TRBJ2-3,CASSQNPDTDTQYF,TGTGCCAGCAGCCAGAACCCGGACACAGATACGCAGTATTTT
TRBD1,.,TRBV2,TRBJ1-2,CASSQGADYGYTF,TGTGCCAGCAGCCAGGGGGCAGACTATGGCTACACCTTC
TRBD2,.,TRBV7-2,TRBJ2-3,CASSFGGAATDTQYF,TGTGCCAGCAGCTTCGGGGGGGCGGCCACAGATACGCAGTATTTT
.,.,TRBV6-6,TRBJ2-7,CASSYSVGPAYEQYF,TGTGCCAGCAGTTACTCGGTTGGACCCGCCTACGAGCAGTACTTC
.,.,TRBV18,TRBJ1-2,CASSPGGGRDYGYTF,TGTGCCAGCTCACCTGGCGGGGGTCGGGACTATGGCTACACCTTC
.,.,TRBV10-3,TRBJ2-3,CAIAGSYTQYF,TGTGCCATCGCTGGGAGTTATACGCAGTATTTT
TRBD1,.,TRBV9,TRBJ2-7,CASSDTGAVGEQYF,TGTGCCAGCAGCGATACAGGGGCCGTGGGCGAGCAGTACTTC
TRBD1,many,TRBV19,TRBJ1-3,CASSRDRAGNTIYF,TGTGCCAGCTCCCGGGACAGGGCGGGAAACACCATATATTTT
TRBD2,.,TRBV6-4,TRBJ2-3,CASSADGGAPDTQYF,TGTGCCAGCAGTGCCGACGGGGGGGCCCCCGATACGCAGTATTTT
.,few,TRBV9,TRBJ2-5,CASSVGPPGETQYF,TGTGCCAGCAGCGTAGGCCCCCCGGGGGAGACCCAGTACTTC
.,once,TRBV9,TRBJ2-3,CASSVGVGTDTQYF,TGTGCCAGCAGCGTAGGGGTGGGGACAGATACGCAGTATTTT
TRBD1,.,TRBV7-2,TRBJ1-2,CASSPDRAGGYTF,TGTGCCAGCAGCCCTGACAGGGCTGGGGGCTACACCTTC
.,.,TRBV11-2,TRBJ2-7,CASSLQTGLGQYF,TGTGCCAGCAGCTTACAGACCGGACTCGGGCAGTACTTC
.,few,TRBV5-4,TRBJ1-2,CASSLGVGGNYTF,TGTGCCAGCAGCTTGGGGGTCGGGGGGAACTACACCTTC
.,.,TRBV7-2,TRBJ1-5,CASSLKSGQGSNQPQHF,TGTGCCAGCAGCTTAAAGTCCGGGCAGGGGAGCAATCAGCCCCAGCATTTT
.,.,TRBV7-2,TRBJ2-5,CASSGAPPQTQYF,TGTGCCAGCAGCGGGGCCCCACCCCAGACCCAGTACTTC
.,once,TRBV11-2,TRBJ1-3,CASSPGPRNTIYF,TGTGCCAGCAGCCCCGGGCCAAGGAACACCATATATTTT
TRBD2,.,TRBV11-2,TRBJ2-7,CASSPNGGEQYF,TGTGCCAGCAGCCCTAACGGGGGGGAGCAGTACTTC
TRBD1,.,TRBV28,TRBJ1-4,CASSLPGGTNEKLFF,TGTGCCAGCAGTTTACCAGGGGGAACTAATGAAAAACTGTTTTTT
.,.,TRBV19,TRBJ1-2,CASSMSGHRYTF,TGTGCCAGTAGTATGTCTGGGCACCGCTACACCTTC
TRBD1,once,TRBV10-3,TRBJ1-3,CAISEGGGGNTIYF,TGTGCCATCAGTGAAGGGGGCGGTGGAAACACCATATATTTT
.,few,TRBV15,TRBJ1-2,CATSSRPDYGYTF,TGTGCCACCAGCTCACGACCGGACTATGGCTACACCTTC
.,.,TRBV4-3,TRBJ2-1,CASSQDVSGRNNEQFF,TGCGCCAGCAGCCAAGACGTTAGTGGTAGGAACAATGAGCAGTTCTTC
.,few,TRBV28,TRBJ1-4,CASSFWGLTNEKLFF,TGTGCCAGCAGTTTTTGGGGGTTAACTAATGAAAAACTGTTTTTT
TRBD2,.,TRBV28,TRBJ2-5,CASTPSGGLGETQYF,TGTGCCAGCACCCCCTCGGGGGGGCTAGGTGAGACCCAGTACTTC
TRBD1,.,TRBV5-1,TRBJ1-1,CASSLGSGGGTEAFF,TGCGCCAGCAGCTTGGGGTCAGGGGGCGGGACTGAAGCTTTCTTT
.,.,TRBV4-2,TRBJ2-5,CASSQDGQETQYF,TGTGCCAGCAGCCAGGACGGCCAAGAGACCCAGTACTTC
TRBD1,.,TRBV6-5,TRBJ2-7,CASSFRSGGYEQYF,TGTGCCAGCAGTTTCAGGTCAGGGGGCTACGAGCAGTACTTC
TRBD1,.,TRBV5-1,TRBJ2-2,CASSLGQGHTGELFF,TGCGCCAGCAGCTTGGGACAGGGCCACACCGGGGAGCTGTTTTTT
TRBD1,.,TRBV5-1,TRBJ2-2,CASSLVAGGTGELFF,TGCGCCAGCAGCTTGGTGGCAGGGGGAACCGGGGAGCTGTTTTTT
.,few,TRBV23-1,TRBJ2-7,CASSCSGSSSYEQYF,TGCGCCAGCAGTTGTTCAGGATCAAGCTCCTACGAGCAGTACTTC
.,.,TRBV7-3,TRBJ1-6,CASSLGGVSSPLHF,TGTGCCAGCAGCTTAGGGGGCGTTAGCTCACCCCTCCACTTT
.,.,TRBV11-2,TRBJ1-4,CASSLGGQGGLLGEKLFF,TGTGCCAGCAGCTTAGGGGGGCAGGGCGGTTTACTAGGAGAAAAACTGTTTTTT
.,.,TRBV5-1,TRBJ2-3,CASSLAGAGFTDTQYF,TGCGCCAGCAGCTTGGCCGGGGCTGGTTTCACAGATACGCAGTATTTT
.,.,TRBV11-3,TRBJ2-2,CASSPRGGENTGELFF,TGTGCCAGCAGCCCCAGGGGCGGAGAAAACACCGGGGAGCTGTTTTTT
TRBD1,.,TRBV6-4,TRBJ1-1,CASSLTGGGRDTEAFF,TGTGCCAGCAGCCTGACAGGGGGCGGGAGAGACACTGAAGCTTTCTTT